This note documents a single T cell receptor (beta chain) sequence. The entry originates in a study of blood T cell repertoires in COVID-19. The germline V gene has CDR1 SNHLY and CDR2 FYNNEI. The V and J ends lost 11 bases and 7 bases respectively, with 20 bases between them. This CDR3 comprises 13 residues. Data came from immunoSEQ multiplex PCR; TCRdb stores just in-frame clones and leaves some out. The sample includes around 300,000 clones, 85% seen only once; the top ten take around 2.5%. In Cohort 3, a recovered donor had either two negative PCRs, clearance, or symptom resolution. This chain connects TRBV2 to TRBJ2-5, with a tentative D call TRBD1 (5 bases). This sequence was found in a woman between 45 and 60 years old who had recovered from COVID-19. The material sequenced was PBMCs or T cells enriched from blood (not recorded which). CDR3 in amino acids: CAGRSRELGTQYF. Written as DNA, the CDR3 is TGTGCCGGCCGTTCCAGGGAATTGGGGACCCAGTACTTC.